These T cell receptor beta chains were read from a single sample in a study of blood T cell repertoires in COVID-19. Here immunoSEQ multiplex PCR was the method, and the copy in TCRdb shows in-frame clones only, minus some. The sample consists of 180,000 or so clones, over 80% of them appearing once. Sequencing input: PBMCs or T cells enriched from blood (not recorded which). The receptors were gathered from a woman aged 55-75 years who had recovered from COVID-19. Each CDR3 is given with its conserved first and last residue. Fields, in order: V gene, D gene, clone size, J gene, CDR3 DNA, CDR3 protein. The D gene is left open where the match is weak. Only some rows state a clone size, as once, few, many or a class for expanded clones.

TRBV5-4	NA	NA	TRBJ1-6	TGTGCCAGCAGCTTGGCCCCAGGGCAGGGGAATTCACCCCTCCACTTT	CASSLAPGQGNSPLHF
TRBV4-1	TRBD1	NA	TRBJ1-2	TGCGCCAGCAGCCTGGGACAGGGGGCATTTTTGGGGATCTATGGCTACACCTTC	CASSLGQGAFLGIYGYTF
TRBV5-1	NA	NA	TRBJ2-2	TGCGCCAGCAGCTTGGTTAGCGGGAACACCGGGGAGCTGTTTTTT	CASSLVSGNTGELFF
TRBV2	NA	NA	TRBJ2-4	TGTGCCAGCAGGAGGGTCGGGAAAAACATTCAGTACTTC	CASRRVGKNIQYF
TRBV11-2	TRBD1	NA	TRBJ1-3	TGTGCCAGCAGCGCCGGACAGGGGGGAACCATATATTTT	CASSAGQGGTIYF
TRBV27	TRBD2	few	TRBJ2-2	TGTGCCAGCAGTTCCCTAGCGGGGGGGCAGCACGGGGAGCTGTTTTTT	CASSSLAGGQHGELFF
TRBV10-1	TRBD2	NA	TRBJ2-3	TGCGCCAGCAGTGACATTGCGAGCGGGGAGGATACGCAGTATTTT	CASSDIASGEDTQYF
TRBV9	TRBD2	NA	TRBJ2-1	TGTGCCAGCAGCGTAGGGACTAGCGGGAACAATGAGCAGTTCTTC	CASSVGTSGNNEQFF
TRBV29-1	NA	NA	TRBJ1-4	TGCAGCGGTTTCCAATTTGAAAAACTGTTTTTT	CSGFQFEKLFF
TRBV3-1/TRBV3-2	NA	NA	TRBJ2-3	TGTGCCAGCACCGCGCGCACAGATACGCAGTATTTT	CASTARTDTQYF
TRBV27	TRBD1	NA	TRBJ2-1	TGTGCCAGCAGTTTAGGACAGGGGGCTGTGGCGGGGACATCCTACAATGAGCAGTTCTTC	CASSLGQGAVAGTSYNEQFF
TRBV5-1	TRBD1	NA	TRBJ1-1	TGCGCCAGCAGCTCTCAGGGGGGAGTGTTCGACACTGAAGCTTTCTTT	CASSSQGGVFDTEAFF
TRBV5-1	TRBD1	NA	TRBJ1-2	TGCGCCAGCAGCGGGACAGCGTCCGACTATGGCTACACCTTC	CASSGTASDYGYTF
TRBV19	TRBD1	NA	TRBJ1-2	TGTGCCAGTAGTATCTCAGGGGGCGAAGTGAGAGGCTACACCTTC	CASSISGGEVRGYTF
TRBV5-1	NA	NA	TRBJ1-4	TGCGCCAGCAGCGAACAGGTTGAGGACGAAAAACTGTTTTTT	CASSEQVEDEKLFF
TRBV7-9	TRBD1	NA	TRBJ1-1	TGTGCCAGCAGCCCCCGGGACAGAATAGGCACTGAAGCTTTCTTT	CASSPRDRIGTEAFF
TRBV7-3	NA	NA	TRBJ1-2	TGTGCCAGCAGCTTAAATGAGGGCCCCGGGTATGGCTACACCTTC	CASSLNEGPGYGYTF
TRBV5-1	NA	NA	TRBJ1-1	TGCGCCAGCAGCTTGGGGGCGGGGGCAGCTGAAGCTTTCTTT	CASSLGAGAAEAFF
TRBV12-3/TRBV12-4	NA	NA	TRBJ2-6	TGTGCCAGCAGCCCCGTTTCGGCCAACGTCCTGACTTTC	CASSPVSANVLTF
TRBV3-1/TRBV3-2	TRBD1	NA	TRBJ2-5	TGTGCCAGCAGCCGCCAGACAGGGTTCCAAGAGACCCAGTACTTC	CASSRQTGFQETQYF
TRBV7-3	TRBD2	NA	TRBJ2-2	TGTGCCAGCAGCTTAGCCGGGACTAATACCGGGGAGCTGTTTTTT	CASSLAGTNTGELFF
TRBV4-2	NA	NA	TRBJ2-2	TGTGCCAGCAGAGCTCAGGTTACGAACACCGGGGAGCTGTTTTTT	CASRAQVTNTGELFF
TRBV3-1/TRBV3-2	NA	NA	TRBJ1-4	TGTGCCAGCAGCCAAAGGGGCCGTTTTAATGAAAAACTGTTTTTT	CASSQRGRFNEKLFF
TRBV27	TRBD1	NA	TRBJ1-2	TGTGCCAGCAGTGCGACAGGGGCTAACTATGGCTACACCTTC	CASSATGANYGYTF
TRBV2	TRBD2	NA	TRBJ2-1	TGTGCCAGCAGCCAAAGTCGACTAGCGGGAGCCAATGAGCAGTTCTTC	CASSQSRLAGANEQFF
TRBV5-1	NA	NA	TRBJ1-1	TGCGCCAGCAGCCCCGGGGGGGTGGTGAACACTGAAGCTTTCTTT	CASSPGGVVNTEAFF
TRBV5-1	TRBD2	NA	TRBJ2-5	TGCGCCAGCAGCTCGGCGGGAGGGATCCAAGAGACCCAGTACTTC	CASSSAGGIQETQYF
TRBV5-4	NA	few	TRBJ2-1	TGTGCCAGCAGCTTGAATGGCTGGACATACAATGAGCAGTTCTTC	CASSLNGWTYNEQFF
TRBV6-6	NA	NA	TRBJ1-1	TGTGCCAGCTCCCCCCGGGAGACTGAAGCTTTCTTT	CASSPRETEAFF
TRBV3-1/TRBV3-2	TRBD1	NA	TRBJ1-2	TGTGCCAGCAGCCTCGACAGGGCCTACACCTTC	CASSLDRAYTF
TRBV2	NA	few	TRBJ2-7	TGTGCATACACGATCGCCTACGAGCAGTACTTC	CAYTIAYEQYF